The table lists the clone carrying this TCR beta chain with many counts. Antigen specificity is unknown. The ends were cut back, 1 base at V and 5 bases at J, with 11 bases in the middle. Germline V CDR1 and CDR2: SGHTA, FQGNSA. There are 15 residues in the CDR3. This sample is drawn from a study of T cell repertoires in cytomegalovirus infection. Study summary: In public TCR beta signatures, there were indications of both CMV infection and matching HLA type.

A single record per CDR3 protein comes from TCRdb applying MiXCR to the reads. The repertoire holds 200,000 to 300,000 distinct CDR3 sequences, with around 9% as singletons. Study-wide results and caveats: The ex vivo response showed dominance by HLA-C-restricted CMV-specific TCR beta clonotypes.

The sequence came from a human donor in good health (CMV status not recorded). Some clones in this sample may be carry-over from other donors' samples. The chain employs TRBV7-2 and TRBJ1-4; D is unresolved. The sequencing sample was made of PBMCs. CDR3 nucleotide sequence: TGTGCCAGCAGCTTAGGGTGGCAGCTGAATGAAAAACTGTTTTTT. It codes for CASSLGWQLNEKLFF. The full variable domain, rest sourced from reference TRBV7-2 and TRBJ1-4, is GAGVSQSPSNKVTEKGKDVELRCDPISGHTALYWYRQSLGQGLEFLIYFQGNSAPDKSGLPSDRFSAERTGGSVSTLTIQRTQQEDSAVYLCASSLGWQLNEKLFFGSGTQLSVL.